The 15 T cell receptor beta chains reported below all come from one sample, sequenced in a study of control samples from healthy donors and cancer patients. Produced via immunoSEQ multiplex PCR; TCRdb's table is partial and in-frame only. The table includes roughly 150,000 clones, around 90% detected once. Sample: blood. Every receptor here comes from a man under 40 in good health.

The CDR3 sequence: CASSPVMEAAGGYTF. Here the CDR3 DNA reads TGTGCCAGCAGTCCTGTCATGGAGGCAGCGGGTGGCTACACCTTC. This chain connects TRBV6-5 to TRBJ1-2; D remains ambiguous. CDR1 MNHEY and CDR2 SVGAGI come from the germline V gene. Trimming removed 5 bases at V and 7 bases at J, with 20 bases between. The CDR3 is 15 amino acids.

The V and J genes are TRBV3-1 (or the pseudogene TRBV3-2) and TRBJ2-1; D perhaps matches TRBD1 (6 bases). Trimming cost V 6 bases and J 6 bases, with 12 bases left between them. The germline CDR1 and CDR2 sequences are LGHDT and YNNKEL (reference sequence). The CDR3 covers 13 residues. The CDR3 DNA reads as TGTGCCAGCAGATGGGGGCTTGGCAATGAGCAGTTCTTC. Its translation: CASRWGLGNEQFF.

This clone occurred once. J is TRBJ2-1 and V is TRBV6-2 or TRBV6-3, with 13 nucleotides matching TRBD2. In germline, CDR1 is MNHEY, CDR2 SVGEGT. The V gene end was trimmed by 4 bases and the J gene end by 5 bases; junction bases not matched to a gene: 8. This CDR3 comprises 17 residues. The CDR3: CASSSPGLAGINNEQFF. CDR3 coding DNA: TGTGCCAGCAGTTCCCCGGGACTAGCGGGAATCAACAATGAGCAGTTCTTC.

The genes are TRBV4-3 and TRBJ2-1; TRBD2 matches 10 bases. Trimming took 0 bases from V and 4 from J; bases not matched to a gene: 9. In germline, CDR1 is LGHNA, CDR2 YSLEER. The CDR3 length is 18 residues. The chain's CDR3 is CASSQDIGRTSGYNEQFF. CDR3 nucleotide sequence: TGCGCCAGCAGCCAAGATATCGGTCGGACTAGCGGTTACAATGAGCAGTTCTTC.

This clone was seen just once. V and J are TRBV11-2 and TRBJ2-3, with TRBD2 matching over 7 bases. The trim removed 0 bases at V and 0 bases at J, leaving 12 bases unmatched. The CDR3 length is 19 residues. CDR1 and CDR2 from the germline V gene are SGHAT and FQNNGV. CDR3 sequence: CASSLEGTGGRLSTDTQYF. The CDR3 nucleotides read TGTGCCAGCAGCTTAGAGGGCACGGGGGGAAGACTTAGCACAGATACGCAGTATTTT.

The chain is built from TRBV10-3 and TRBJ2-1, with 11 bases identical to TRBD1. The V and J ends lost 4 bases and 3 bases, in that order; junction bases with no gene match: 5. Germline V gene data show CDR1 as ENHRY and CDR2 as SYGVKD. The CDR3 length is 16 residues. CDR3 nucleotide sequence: TGTGCCATCAGTGGCGGGACAGGGGGGTTCTACAATGAGCAGTTCTTC. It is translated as CAISGGTGGFYNEQFF.

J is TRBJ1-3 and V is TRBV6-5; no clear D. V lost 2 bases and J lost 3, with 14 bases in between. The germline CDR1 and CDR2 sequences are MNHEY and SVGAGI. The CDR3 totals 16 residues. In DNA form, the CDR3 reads TGTGCCAGCAGTTACACGCCCGGGTCTAGTGGAAACACCATATATTTT. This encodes CASSYTPGSSGNTIYF.

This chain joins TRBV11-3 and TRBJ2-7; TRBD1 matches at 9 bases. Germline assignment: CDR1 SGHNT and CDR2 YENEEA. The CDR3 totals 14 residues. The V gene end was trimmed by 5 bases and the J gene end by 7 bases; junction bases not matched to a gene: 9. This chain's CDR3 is CASSRQGVIWEQYF. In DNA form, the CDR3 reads TGTGCCAGCAGCAGACAGGGGGTCATCTGGGAGCAGTACTTC.

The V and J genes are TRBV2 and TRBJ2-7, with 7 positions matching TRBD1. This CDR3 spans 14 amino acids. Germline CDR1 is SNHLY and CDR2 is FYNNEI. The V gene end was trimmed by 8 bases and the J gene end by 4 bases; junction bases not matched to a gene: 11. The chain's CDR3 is CASALAKGAYEQYF. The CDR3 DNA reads TGTGCCAGCGCCCTGGCCAAGGGGGCTTACGAGCAGTACTTC.

This CDR3 reads CASTTIGRPSTYEQYF. CDR3 nucleotide sequence: TGTGCCAGCACCACAATAGGACGGCCTTCAACCTACGAGCAGTACTTC. This chain joins TRBV21-1 and TRBJ2-7. TRBV21-1 constitutes a pseudogene. This CDR3 contains 16 residues.

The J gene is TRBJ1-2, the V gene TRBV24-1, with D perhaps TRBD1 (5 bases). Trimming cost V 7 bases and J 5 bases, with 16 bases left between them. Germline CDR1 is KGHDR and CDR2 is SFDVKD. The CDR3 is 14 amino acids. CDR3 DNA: TGTGCCACCAGCGATGGGGGGTTTGGGTATGGCTACACCTTC. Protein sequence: CATSDGGFGYGYTF.

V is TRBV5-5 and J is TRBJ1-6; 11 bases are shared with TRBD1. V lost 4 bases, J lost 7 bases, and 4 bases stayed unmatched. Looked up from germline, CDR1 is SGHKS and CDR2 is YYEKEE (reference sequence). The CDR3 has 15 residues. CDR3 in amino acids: CASSRWDRGNSPLHF. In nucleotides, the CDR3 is TGTGCCAGCAGCAGATGGGACAGGGGGAATTCACCCCTCCACTTT.

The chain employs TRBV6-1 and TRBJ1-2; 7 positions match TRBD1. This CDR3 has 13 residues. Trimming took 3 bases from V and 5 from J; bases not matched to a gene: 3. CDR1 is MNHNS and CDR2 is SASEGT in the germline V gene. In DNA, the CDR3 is TGTGCCAGCAGTGACCAGACAGGGTATGGCTACACCTTC. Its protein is CASSDQTGYGYTF.

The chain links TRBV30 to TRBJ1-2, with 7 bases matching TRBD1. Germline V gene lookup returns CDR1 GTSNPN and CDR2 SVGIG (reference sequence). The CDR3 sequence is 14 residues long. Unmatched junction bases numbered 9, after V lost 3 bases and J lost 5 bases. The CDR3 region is CAWSPRQGLYGYTF. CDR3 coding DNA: TGTGCCTGGAGCCCCAGACAGGGCCTGTATGGCTACACCTTC.

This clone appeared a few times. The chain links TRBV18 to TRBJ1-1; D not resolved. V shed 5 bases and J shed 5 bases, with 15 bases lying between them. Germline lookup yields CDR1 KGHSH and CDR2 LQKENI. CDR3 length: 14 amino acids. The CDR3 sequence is CASSSSRTSTEAFF. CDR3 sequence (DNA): TGTGCCAGCTCATCCTCAAGGACCTCTACTGAAGCTTTCTTT.